This is a list of T cell receptor beta chains from one sample in a study of blood T cell repertoires in COVID-19. Clones were sequenced by immunoSEQ multiplex PCR, and TCRdb holds only the in-frame ones, with some missing. Of 430,000 or so clones listed, around nine tenths are singletons. Sequencing was performed on PBMCs or T cells enriched from blood (not recorded which). These receptors all stem from a woman under 30 who had been exposed to COVID-19. The CDR3 runs from the conserved cysteine through the conserved F or W. The order of the fields is CDR3 DNA, CDR3 protein, clone size, J gene, V gene, D gene. D genes are given only for firm matches. The size entry is marked missing in some rows and otherwise reads once, few, many or a size class.

CDR3nt: TGTGCCTGGAGTGCTCTCCGGGACAGCGATGAAAAACTGTTTTTT; CDR3aa: CAWSALRDSDEKLFF; abundance: .; j_gene: TRBJ1-4; v_gene: TRBV30; d_gene: TRBD1
CDR3nt: TGTGCCAGCAGTTTCTCAGTCAATGAGCAGTTCTTC; CDR3aa: CASSFSVNEQFF; abundance: .; j_gene: TRBJ2-1; v_gene: TRBV27; d_gene: .
CDR3nt: TGTGCCAGCAGCTCTTCTGGGACAGGGAGATATGGCTACACCTTC; CDR3aa: CASSSSGTGRYGYTF; abundance: .; j_gene: TRBJ1-2; v_gene: TRBV7-9; d_gene: TRBD1
CDR3nt: TGTGCCAGCAGCCGAAACAGTCCCTACGAGCAGTACTTC; CDR3aa: CASSRNSPYEQYF; abundance: once; j_gene: TRBJ2-7; v_gene: TRBV7-9; d_gene: .
CDR3nt: TGCACCAGCAGCCACCCACTAGCGGGGGTTAACGAGCAGTACTTC; CDR3aa: CTSSHPLAGVNEQYF; abundance: .; j_gene: TRBJ2-7; v_gene: TRBV1; d_gene: .
CDR3nt: TGCGCCAGCAGCCAAGAGTTAGGAGGCTATGGCTACACCTTC; CDR3aa: CASSQELGGYGYTF; abundance: .; j_gene: TRBJ1-2; v_gene: TRBV4-3; d_gene: .
CDR3nt: TGCGCCAGCAGCTTCGGGACAGACTATGGCTACACCTTC; CDR3aa: CASSFGTDYGYTF; abundance: .; j_gene: TRBJ1-2; v_gene: TRBV4-3; d_gene: TRBD1
CDR3nt: TGTGCCAGCAGCTTAGGGAGATACAATGAGCAGTTCTTC; CDR3aa: CASSLGRYNEQFF; abundance: .; j_gene: TRBJ2-1; v_gene: TRBV11-3; d_gene: .
CDR3nt: TGTGCCAGCACCTTAGACGGTCTAGCAGAGCAGTACTTC; CDR3aa: CASTLDGLAEQYF; abundance: few; j_gene: TRBJ2-7; v_gene: TRBV2; d_gene: .
CDR3nt: TGTGCCAGCAGACCGGGACAGGGACTAGCGGGAGGGGCCAAAAACATTCAGTACTTC; CDR3aa: CASRPGQGLAGGAKNIQYF; abundance: .; j_gene: TRBJ2-4; v_gene: TRBV2; d_gene: TRBD2
CDR3nt: TGTGCCAGCAGTTTTCGGGGAATCACTGAAGCTTTCTTT; CDR3aa: CASSFRGITEAFF; abundance: .; j_gene: TRBJ1-1; v_gene: TRBV27; d_gene: .
CDR3nt: TGCAGCGTTGGAGGGGACAGGGGGCACACCGGGGAGCTGTTTTTT; CDR3aa: CSVGGDRGHTGELFF; abundance: .; j_gene: TRBJ2-2; v_gene: TRBV29-1; d_gene: TRBD1
CDR3nt: TGTGCCAGCAGCCAAGATACTAGCGGGACCTACAATGAGCAGTTCTTC; CDR3aa: CASSQDTSGTYNEQFF; abundance: .; j_gene: TRBJ2-1; v_gene: TRBV4-2; d_gene: TRBD2
CDR3nt: TGTGCCAGCAGCCCCCCGGGCGGGAAGACTGAAGCTTTCTTT; CDR3aa: CASSPPGGKTEAFF; abundance: .; j_gene: TRBJ1-1; v_gene: TRBV6-5; d_gene: .
CDR3nt: TGTGCCAGCAGTTTATGGCACAGGGATTCACCCCTCCACTTT; CDR3aa: CASSLWHRDSPLHF; abundance: .; j_gene: TRBJ1-6; v_gene: TRBV27; d_gene: .
CDR3nt: TGCGCCAGCAGTGAAAGAGGGCGCGAGCAGTACTTC; CDR3aa: CASSERGREQYF; abundance: .; j_gene: TRBJ2-7; v_gene: TRBV10-2; d_gene: .
CDR3nt: TGTGCCAGCAGCTTAGCGTGGAGACTAGCGACAGATACGCAGTATTTT; CDR3aa: CASSLAWRLATDTQYF; abundance: .; j_gene: TRBJ2-3; v_gene: TRBV7-2; d_gene: TRBD2
CDR3nt: TGTGCCAGCAGTTACTATCCGGGGGTTGGCTACACCTTC; CDR3aa: CASSYYPGVGYTF; abundance: .; j_gene: TRBJ1-2; v_gene: TRBV6-5; d_gene: .
CDR3nt: TGTGCCGGAGCTGGTTCGGGCAGGGTGGGAGAGCAGTACTTC; CDR3aa: CAGAGSGRVGEQYF; abundance: once; j_gene: TRBJ2-7; v_gene: TRBV2; d_gene: .
CDR3nt: TGCAGCGTTGAGGTCGACCTCGGGGAAAAACTGTTTTTT; CDR3aa: CSVEVDLGEKLFF; abundance: .; j_gene: TRBJ1-4; v_gene: TRBV29-1; d_gene: .
CDR3nt: TGTGCTAGTGGCCCGGGAGGCTCCTACAATGAGCAGTTCTTC; CDR3aa: CASGPGGSYNEQFF; abundance: .; j_gene: TRBJ2-1; v_gene: TRBV12-5; d_gene: TRBD2
CDR3nt: TGCGCCAGCAGTGAGTCTAGCGGCTTCACCGGGGAGCTGTTTTTT; CDR3aa: CASSESSGFTGELFF; abundance: .; j_gene: TRBJ2-2; v_gene: TRBV10-2; d_gene: .
CDR3nt: TGTGCCATCAGTGTAGGGCAGGGGTATGGAGCAGATACGCAGTATTTT; CDR3aa: CAISVGQGYGADTQYF; abundance: .; j_gene: TRBJ2-3; v_gene: TRBV10-3; d_gene: .
CDR3nt: TGTGCCAGCAGCCAAGGGACAGGGATCACTGAAGCTTTCTTT; CDR3aa: CASSQGTGITEAFF; abundance: .; j_gene: TRBJ1-1; v_gene: TRBV3-1/TRBV3-2; d_gene: TRBD1
CDR3nt: TGTGCCAGTCAAAGTATCTCATACCGGGACAAGTTACCGTACGAGCCCCAGCATTTT; CDR3aa: CASQSISYRDKLPYEPQHF; abundance: .; j_gene: TRBJ1-5; v_gene: TRBV19; d_gene: .
CDR3nt: TGTGCCAGCAGCTTAGACTACAACACAGATACGCAGTATTTT; CDR3aa: CASSLDYNTDTQYF; abundance: .; j_gene: TRBJ2-3; v_gene: TRBV7-8; d_gene: .
CDR3nt: TGTGCCAGCAGTTACTCACCGACAGGGGCTGAGCAGTTCTTC; CDR3aa: CASSYSPTGAEQFF; abundance: .; j_gene: TRBJ2-1; v_gene: TRBV6-5; d_gene: TRBD1
CDR3nt: TGTGCCAGCAGCAGCAGCGGGGCGAGCTCCTACGAGCAGTACTTC; CDR3aa: CASSSSGASSYEQYF; abundance: once; j_gene: TRBJ2-7; v_gene: TRBV7-9; d_gene: TRBD2
CDR3nt: TGCGCCAGCAGCCGGGATTCTTCCTATGGCTACACCTTC; CDR3aa: CASSRDSSYGYTF; abundance: .; j_gene: TRBJ1-2; v_gene: TRBV5-1; d_gene: .
CDR3nt: TGTGCCACCAGTGATTTTAAGGGACAGGGCCTCCACTTC; CDR3aa: CATSDFKGQGLHF; abundance: .; j_gene: TRBJ2-5; v_gene: TRBV24-1; d_gene: TRBD1
CDR3nt: TGTGCCTGGATGGTCGGTTCCGGGGCCAACGTCCTGACTTTC; CDR3aa: CAWMVGSGANVLTF; abundance: .; j_gene: TRBJ2-6; v_gene: TRBV30; d_gene: .
CDR3nt: TGTGCCAGCAGTCCCCTAACCGGGAATCAGCCCCAGCATTTT; CDR3aa: CASSPLTGNQPQHF; abundance: once; j_gene: TRBJ1-5; v_gene: TRBV6-5; d_gene: .
CDR3nt: TGTGCCAGCAGTTTATCCGGGAATAGCAATCAGCCCCAGCATTTT; CDR3aa: CASSLSGNSNQPQHF; abundance: few; j_gene: TRBJ1-5; v_gene: TRBV28; d_gene: .
CDR3nt: TGTGCCAGCAGCCAAGGGGGCCGAGCTAATGAAAAACTGTTTTTT; CDR3aa: CASSQGGRANEKLFF; abundance: .; j_gene: TRBJ1-4; v_gene: TRBV4-2; d_gene: .
CDR3nt: TGCGCCAGCAGTCGGGACAGGGAAGTCACTGAAGCTTTCTTT; CDR3aa: CASSRDREVTEAFF; abundance: .; j_gene: TRBJ1-1; v_gene: TRBV10-1; d_gene: TRBD1
CDR3nt: TGTGCCAGCCGCCCCGCGGGGCCTTACAATGAGCAGTTCTTC; CDR3aa: CASRPAGPYNEQFF; abundance: .; j_gene: TRBJ2-1; v_gene: TRBV5-4; d_gene: .
CDR3nt: TGTGCCAGCAGCCCGGGACAGGGCATAGGCGAGCAGTACTTC; CDR3aa: CASSPGQGIGEQYF; abundance: few; j_gene: TRBJ2-7; v_gene: TRBV7-9; d_gene: TRBD1
CDR3nt: TGTGCCAGCAGCTACGTAGTGGATACGCAGTATTTT; CDR3aa: CASSYVVDTQYF; abundance: once; j_gene: TRBJ2-3; v_gene: TRBV7-2; d_gene: .
CDR3nt: TGTGCCAGCAGTTACTCGAACGGGGAGACTGATGAGCAGTTCTTC; CDR3aa: CASSYSNGETDEQFF; abundance: once; j_gene: TRBJ2-1; v_gene: TRBV6-5; d_gene: .
CDR3nt: TGTGCCAGCAGCGAGGGACAGGAATCCTACGAGCAGTACTTC; CDR3aa: CASSEGQESYEQYF; abundance: .; j_gene: TRBJ2-7; v_gene: TRBV9; d_gene: TRBD1
CDR3nt: TGTGCCAGCACCGCTGGGGCGGGGGTTTCTTTTTTTGCCAAAAACATTCAGTACTTC; CDR3aa: CASTAGAGVSFFAKNIQYF; abundance: once; j_gene: TRBJ2-4; v_gene: TRBV28; d_gene: TRBD2
CDR3nt: TGCAGCGTTGAAGATTATCAGGACGGGGAGCTGTTTTTT; CDR3aa: CSVEDYQDGELFF; abundance: .; j_gene: TRBJ2-2; v_gene: TRBV29-1; d_gene: .
CDR3nt: TGTGCCAGCAGCTCCGGACTAGTGGGTTCCTACGAGCAGTACTTC; CDR3aa: CASSSGLVGSYEQYF; abundance: .; j_gene: TRBJ2-7; v_gene: TRBV7-2; d_gene: TRBD2
CDR3nt: TGTGCCAGTAGTTTCCCAGGACACGATGGCTACACCTTC; CDR3aa: CASSFPGHDGYTF; abundance: few; j_gene: TRBJ1-2; v_gene: TRBV19; d_gene: .
CDR3nt: TGTGCCACAGGGGGCAAAAGGGGGAACACTGAAGCTTTCTTT; CDR3aa: CATGGKRGNTEAFF; abundance: .; j_gene: TRBJ1-1; v_gene: TRBV19; d_gene: TRBD1
CDR3nt: TGTGCCAGCACACGAGGAACAGACGCGGGCTATGGCTACACCTTC; CDR3aa: CASTRGTDAGYGYTF; abundance: .; j_gene: TRBJ1-2; v_gene: TRBV28; d_gene: .
CDR3nt: TGTGCCAGCAGCTCGCGGCAGGGGCTTATAGGGGAGGAGCTGTTTTTT; CDR3aa: CASSSRQGLIGEELFF; abundance: .; j_gene: TRBJ2-2; v_gene: TRBV11-1; d_gene: .
CDR3nt: TGTGCCAGCAGTGTTAGCGGGAGGGCCAATGAGCAGTTCTTC; CDR3aa: CASSVSGRANEQFF; abundance: .; j_gene: TRBJ2-1; v_gene: TRBV25-1; d_gene: TRBD2
CDR3nt: TGTGCCAGCAGCCAGGGGACAGGGAATACGGAGACCCAGTACTTC; CDR3aa: CASSQGTGNTETQYF; abundance: .; j_gene: TRBJ2-5; v_gene: TRBV6-4; d_gene: TRBD1
CDR3nt: TGTGCCAGCAGTCTCCTTACGTCGGTGAATGAAAAACTGTTTTTT; CDR3aa: CASSLLTSVNEKLFF; abundance: .; j_gene: TRBJ1-4; v_gene: TRBV28; d_gene: .
CDR3nt: TGTGCCAGCAGTGAAAGAGCTCAACAGCCCCAGCATTTT; CDR3aa: CASSERAQQPQHF; abundance: .; j_gene: TRBJ1-5; v_gene: TRBV2; d_gene: .
CDR3nt: TGTGCCTGGAGTGGAGGGAGCTATAGCAATCAGCCCCAGCATTTT; CDR3aa: CAWSGGSYSNQPQHF; abundance: .; j_gene: TRBJ1-5; v_gene: TRBV30; d_gene: .
CDR3nt: TGTGCCAGCGGCGGGGGAGGGTGGCAGCCCCAGCATTTT; CDR3aa: CASGGGGWQPQHF; abundance: .; j_gene: TRBJ1-5; v_gene: TRBV28; d_gene: .
CDR3nt: TGTGCCAGCAGCCGTGGCCCTAGCGAGCAGTACTTC; CDR3aa: CASSRGPSEQYF; abundance: .; j_gene: TRBJ2-7; v_gene: TRBV11-3; d_gene: .
CDR3nt: TGCGCCAGCAACTTGGGCGGCGGGGCTAATGAGCAGTTCTTC; CDR3aa: CASNLGGGANEQFF; abundance: once; j_gene: TRBJ2-1; v_gene: TRBV5-1; d_gene: .
CDR3nt: TGTGCCAGCAGTTACTCGGACAGCAGGGCCAACGTCCTGACTTTC; CDR3aa: CASSYSDSRANVLTF; abundance: .; j_gene: TRBJ2-6; v_gene: TRBV6-5; d_gene: .
CDR3nt: TGTGCCAGCAGCTTAAGTTTGCGGCGATCGGTCGGGACTAGTAGTCCCTATGAGCAGTTCTTC; CDR3aa: CASSLSLRRSVGTSSPYEQFF; abundance: .; j_gene: TRBJ2-1; v_gene: TRBV13; d_gene: TRBD2
CDR3nt: TGTGCCAGCAGCCGCTCCGGACAGGGATACGAGCAGTACTTC; CDR3aa: CASSRSGQGYEQYF; abundance: .; j_gene: TRBJ2-7; v_gene: TRBV5-6; d_gene: TRBD1